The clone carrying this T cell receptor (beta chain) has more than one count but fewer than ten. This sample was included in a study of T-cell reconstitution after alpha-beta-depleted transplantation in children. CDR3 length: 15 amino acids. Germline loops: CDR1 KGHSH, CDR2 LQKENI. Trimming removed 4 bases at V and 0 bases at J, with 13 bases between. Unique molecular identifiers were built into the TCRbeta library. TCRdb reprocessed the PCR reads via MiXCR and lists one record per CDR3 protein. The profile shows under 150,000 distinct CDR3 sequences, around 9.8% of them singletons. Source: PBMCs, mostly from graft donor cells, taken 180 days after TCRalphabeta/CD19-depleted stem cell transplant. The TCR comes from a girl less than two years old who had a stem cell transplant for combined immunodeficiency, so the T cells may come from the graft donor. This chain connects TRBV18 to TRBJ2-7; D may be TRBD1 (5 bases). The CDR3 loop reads CASSRRVSDSYEQYF. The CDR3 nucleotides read TGTGCCAGCTCACGCAGGGTATCTGACTCCTACGAGCAGTACTTC.